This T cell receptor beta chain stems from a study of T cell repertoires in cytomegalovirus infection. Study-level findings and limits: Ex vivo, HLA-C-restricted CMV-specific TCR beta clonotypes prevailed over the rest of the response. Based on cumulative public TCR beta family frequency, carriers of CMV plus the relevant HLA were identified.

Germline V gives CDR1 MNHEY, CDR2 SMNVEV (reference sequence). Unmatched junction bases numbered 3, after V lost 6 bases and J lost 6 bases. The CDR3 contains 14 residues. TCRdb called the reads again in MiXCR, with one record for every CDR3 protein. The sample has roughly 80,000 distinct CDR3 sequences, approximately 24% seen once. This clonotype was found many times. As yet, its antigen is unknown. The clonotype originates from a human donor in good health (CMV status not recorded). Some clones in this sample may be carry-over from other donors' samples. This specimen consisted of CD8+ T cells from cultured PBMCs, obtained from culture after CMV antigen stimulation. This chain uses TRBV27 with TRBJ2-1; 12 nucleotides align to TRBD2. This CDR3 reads CASRTSGSSNEQFF. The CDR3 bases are TGTGCCAGCAGGACTAGCGGGAGCAGCAATGAGCAGTTCTTC.